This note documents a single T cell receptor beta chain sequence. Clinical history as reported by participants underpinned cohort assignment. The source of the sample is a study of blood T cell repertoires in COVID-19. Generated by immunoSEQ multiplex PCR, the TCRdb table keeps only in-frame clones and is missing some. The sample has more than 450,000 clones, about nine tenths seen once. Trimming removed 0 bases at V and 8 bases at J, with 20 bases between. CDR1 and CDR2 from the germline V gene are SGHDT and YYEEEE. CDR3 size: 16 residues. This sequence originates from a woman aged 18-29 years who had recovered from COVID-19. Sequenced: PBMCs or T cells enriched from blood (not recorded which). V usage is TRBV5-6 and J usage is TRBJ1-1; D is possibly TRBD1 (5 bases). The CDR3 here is CASSLDRWDHGAEAFF. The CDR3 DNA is TGTGCCAGCAGCTTGGACAGGTGGGATCATGGGGCAGAAGCTTTCTTT.